These 23 T cell receptor beta chains share one sample of origin, sequenced in a study of T cell responses to AZD1222 COVID-19 vaccine. Method: immunoSEQ multiplex PCR; TCRdb's copy keeps in-frame clones and lacks some. The sample lists around 190,000 clones, 90% to 95% occurring once. Sequencing used peripheral blood, obtained 28 days after the second AZD1222 dose. The receptor source for this set is an adult who received the AZD1222 COVID-19 vaccine.

The chain is built from TRBV19 and TRBJ2-1; no reliable D call. V lost 6 bases to trimming and J lost 4 bases, with 10 bases between them. CDR1 LNHDA and CDR2 SQIVND come from the germline V gene (reference sequence). The CDR3 has 13 amino acids. CDR3 sequence: CASSQDLYNEQFF. The CDR3 DNA is TGTGCCAGTAGCCAAGACCTATACAATGAGCAGTTCTTC. The variable domain in full, completed from reference TRBV19 and TRBJ2-1, reads DGGITQSPKYLFRKEGQNVTLSCEQNLNHDAMYWYRQDPGQGLRLIYYSQIVNDFQKGDIAEGYSVSREKKESFPLTVTSAQKNPTAFYLCASSQDLYNEQFFGPGTRLTVL.

This chain uses TRBV7-2 with TRBJ1-2; D is perhaps TRBD1 (6 bases). The CDR3 totals 15 residues. The V end was cut by 3 bases, the J end by 4 bases, with 15 bases between. Germline CDR1 is SGHTA and CDR2 is FQGNSA. The CDR3 bases are TGTGCCAGCAGCTTGGACAGCAGTGGGCTCTATGGCTACACCTTC. Amino acid sequence: CASSLDSSGLYGYTF.

The genes are TRBV12-5 and TRBJ1-2; D possibly corresponds to TRBD1 (6 bases). The CDR3 length is 19 residues. Trimming pared 0 bases from V and 1 base from J, leaving 21 bases between. From germline, CDR1 is LGHNT and CDR2 FRNRAP. CDR3 bases: TGTGCTAGTGGTTTGGTACGCTTGGGCAGGGGAAAGGGTAACTATGGCTACACCTTC. Translating gives CASGLVRLGRGKGNYGYTF.

The chain couples TRBV2 to TRBJ1-1; D call uncertain. V was clipped by 6 bases and J by 0 bases, with 11 bases between them. This CDR3 comprises 14 residues. Germline V gene lookup returns CDR1 SNHLY and CDR2 FYNNEI. The CDR3 DNA is TGTGCCAGCAGAGAGACACGGTTGAACACTGAAGCTTTCTTT. Translating it yields CASRETRLNTEAFF.

The V and J genes are TRBV5-1 and TRBJ2-1; 9 nucleotides align to TRBD1. This CDR3 has 19 amino acids. Germline V gene lookup returns CDR1 SGHRS and CDR2 YFSETQ. Unmatched junction bases numbered 10, after V lost 0 bases and J lost 0 bases. The CDR3 is CASSLVGQGMLSSYNEQFF. The DNA of the CDR3 is TGCGCCAGCAGCTTGGTGGGACAGGGAATGTTGAGCTCCTACAATGAGCAGTTCTTC.

The rearrangement joins TRBV5-1 to TRBJ2-7, with TRBD1 matching over 7 bases. There are 16 residues in the CDR3. Germline V lookup: CDR1 SGHRS, CDR2 YFSETQ. V lost 5 bases to trimming and J lost 3 bases; unmatched junction nucleotides: 14. This chain's CDR3 is CASRKGITGALYEQYF. CDR3 sequence (DNA): TGCGCCAGCAGAAAGGGAATAACAGGGGCGCTCTACGAGCAGTACTTC.

The genes are TRBV12-3 or TRBV12-4 and TRBJ2-2; unclear D gene. V lost 5 bases, J lost 3 bases, and 7 bases lay in between. CDR3 size: 13 residues. The CDR3 here is CASSRPYTGELFF. CDR3 coding DNA: TGTGCCAGCAGTCGCCCCTACACCGGGGAGCTGTTTTTT.

The J gene is TRBJ1-2, the V gene TRBV27; 11 positions agree with TRBD1. In germline, CDR1 is MNHEY, CDR2 SMNVEV (reference sequence). The CDR3 spans 15 residues. Trimming removed 4 bases from V and 5 bases from J; junction bases left unmatched: 6. The CDR3 region has the DNA TGTGCCAGCAGTTCAACGGGGACAGGGGGTTATGGCTACACCTTC. Translated, it gives CASSSTGTGGYGYTF.

This chain links TRBV12-3 or TRBV12-4 with TRBJ2-5, with a tentative D call TRBD2 (6 bases). V lost 2 bases to trimming and J lost 6 bases, with 10 bases between them. The CDR3 consists of 13 residues. The CDR3 loop is CASSLNGGKTQYF. The DNA for the CDR3 is TGTGCCAGCAGTTTAAATGGGGGGAAGACCCAGTACTTC.

V is TRBV6-6 and J is TRBJ1-3, with D maybe TRBD1 (6 bases). This CDR3 region has 16 residues. The V end was cut by 6 bases, the J end by 2 bases, with 17 bases between. Germline V gives CDR1 MNHNY, CDR2 SVGAGI (reference sequence). The CDR3 DNA sequence: TGTGCCAGCAGAGGGGCCATCGGGGGCACTGGAAACACCATATATTTT. Its protein product is CASRGAIGGTGNTIYF.

The chain joins TRBV9 to TRBJ2-1, with 10 bases identical to TRBD2. Germline lookup yields CDR1 SGDLS and CDR2 YYNGEE. The V and J ends lost 0 bases and 9 bases, in that order; junction bases with no gene match: 12. This CDR3 comprises 17 residues. The CDR3: CASSVAGSGGMVGEQFF. The DNA for the CDR3 is TGTGCCAGCAGCGTAGCAGGTAGCGGGGGGATGGTAGGTGAGCAGTTCTTC.

The V gene is TRBV4-3, the J gene TRBJ1-6; D is perhaps TRBD1 (5 bases). The germline V and J ends were trimmed by 4 bases and 5 bases, with 21 bases remaining between them. Germline-derived CDR1 and CDR2 are LGHNA and YSLEER. This CDR3 spans 18 amino acids. Here the CDR3 DNA reads TGCGCCAGCAGCCGAGAAGCGGGGGTGGCCCTCGATAATTCACCCCTCCACTTT. Its protein product is CASSREAGVALDNSPLHF.

This clone was seen only once. This sequence joins TRBV6-4 and TRBJ1-5; unclear D gene. Trimming removed 6 bases at V and 0 bases at J, with 9 bases between. Germline V gives CDR1 MRHNA, CDR2 SNTAGT. The CDR3 spans 14 residues. The CDR3 region has the DNA TGTGCCAGCAGCGCGGAAGGTAGCAATCAGCCCCAGCATTTT. The encoded protein is CASSAEGSNQPQHF.

V and J are TRBV28 and TRBJ1-2; tentatively, D is TRBD1 (6 bases). Germline CDR1 and CDR2: MDHEN and SYDVKM. CDR3 length: 14 residues. Trimming took 3 bases from V and 7 from J, leaving 15 bases between them. The CDR3 region is CASSFRAGAIGYTF. As DNA, the CDR3 is TGTGCCAGCAGTTTTAGGGCAGGGGCCATTGGCTACACCTTC.

The chain joins TRBV2 to TRBJ2-7; 9 bases are a match to TRBD1. The V gene end was trimmed by 5 bases and the J gene end by 4 bases; junction bases not matched to a gene: 6. The CDR3 runs to 14 residues. Germline values: CDR1 SNHLY, CDR2 FYNNEI. The CDR3 here is CASSKGTGIYEQYF. The CDR3 DNA follows: TGTGCCAGCAGTAAAGGGACAGGGATATACGAGCAGTACTTC.

This chain joins TRBV28 and TRBJ2-1, with 11 bases matching TRBD2. V lost 5 bases to trimming and J lost 4 bases; unmatched junction nucleotides: 10. The CDR3 length is 17 residues. Germline V lookup: CDR1 MDHEN, CDR2 SYDVKM. The CDR3 region has the DNA TGTGCCAGCAGTCCGTCTAGCGGGGGGCCTCCTTACAATGAGCAGTTCTTC. Its translation: CASSPSSGGPPYNEQFF.

The chain links TRBV19 to TRBJ2-3; no firm D call. The germline V and J ends were trimmed by 5 bases and 4 bases, with 10 bases remaining between them. This CDR3 has 13 residues. Germline V lookup: CDR1 LNHDA, CDR2 SQIVND (reference sequence). CDR3 loop: CASSPHSSDTQYF. In nucleotides, the CDR3 is TGTGCCAGTAGTCCTCATTCCTCAGATACGCAGTATTTT.

The rearrangement uses TRBV7-9 and TRBJ2-3; 7 bases map to TRBD2. Germline lookup yields CDR1 SEHNR and CDR2 FQNEAQ (reference sequence). V trimming: 1 base; J trimming: 3 bases; junction bases outside the gene matches: 4. CDR3 length: 15 residues. CDR3 amino acids: CASSLVGLVTDTQYF. The CDR3 region has the DNA TGTGCCAGCAGCTTAGTTGGACTAGTAACAGATACGCAGTATTTT.

The genes are TRBV3-1 (or the pseudogene TRBV3-2) and TRBJ2-7; 7 bases align to TRBD1. This CDR3 has 14 residues. The germline gives CDR1 LGHDT, CDR2 YNNKEL (reference sequence). J was trimmed by 3 bases and V by 1 base; bases with no gene match: 3. CDR3: CASSQVPGGYEQYF. For the CDR3, the DNA is TGTGCCAGCAGCCAAGTCCCAGGGGGCTACGAGCAGTACTTC.

V gene TRBV10-3 combines with J gene TRBJ1-1; the D is unclear. This CDR3 is built from 12 residues. The V end was cut by 0 bases, the J end by 7 bases, with 6 bases between. Germline CDR1 reads ENHRY; CDR2 reads SYGVKD. CDR3 nucleotide sequence: TGTGCCATCAGTGAGTCACGGGTTGAAGCTTTCTTT. It codes for CAISESRVEAFF.

The V and J genes are TRBV15 and TRBJ1-1; D is unclear. The V gene lost 6 bases and the J gene lost 1 base, with 9 bases spanning the gap. This CDR3 is 13 amino acids long. CDR1 is LNHNV, CDR2 YYDKDF, per germline (reference sequence). The CDR3, as DNA: TGTGCCACCAGTCACAGAGCGAACACTGAAGCTTTCTTT. Translated, it gives CATSHRANTEAFF.

V is TRBV19 and J is TRBJ1-6; the D is unclear. Trimming took 5 bases from V and 7 from J, leaving 9 bases between them. The CDR3 has 13 amino acids. The V gene's germline CDR1 is LNHDA and CDR2 SQIVND (reference sequence). This CDR3 reads CASSRWNNSPLHF. The CDR3 DNA reads as TGTGCCAGTAGTCGGTGGAACAATTCACCCCTCCACTTT. Supplemented by reference TRBV19 and TRBJ1-6, the full variable domain reads DGGITQSPKYLFRKEGQNVTLSCEQNLNHDAMYWYRQDPGQGLRLIYYSQIVNDFQKGDIAEGYSVSREKKESFPLTVTSAQKNPTAFYLCASSRWNNSPLHFGNGTRLTVT.

The CDR3 region is CATSSRAGNTIYF. In nucleotides, the CDR3 is TGTGCCACCTCCTCTCGCGCTGGAAACACCATATATTTT. The rearrangement joins TRBV12-3 or TRBV12-4 to TRBJ1-3; D not resolved. V lost 10 bases to trimming and J lost 2 bases, with 12 bases between them. This CDR3 spans 13 amino acids.